This T cell receptor (beta chain) is from a study of OX40 agonist ivuxolimab in advanced cancers. Across the whole study: Partial responses were recorded for three patients, including one with hepatocellular carcinoma and two with cutaneous melanoma.

Assay: immunoSEQ multiplex PCR; the TCRdb copy retains only in-frame clones and omits some. This sample carries roughly 100,000 clones, about 86% of them seen once, and the ten largest clones take around 1.6%. Regarding the study as a whole: Compared with others, partial responders at 0.1-3.0 mg/kg displayed clonal expansion among the lowest.

Of note for this clone: The antigen remains undetermined.

The sample here was CD4+ or CD8+ T cells sorted from blood, taken in a trial of the OX40 agonist ivuxolimab. This TCR came from an adult with an advanced solid tumor such as melanoma, head and neck, liver or kidney cancer.

CDR3 DNA: TGTGCCAGCAGTTACTCACGACCCCCGGATCGCTACACCTTC. Protein sequence: CASSYSRPPDRYTF. This chain joins TRBV6-5 and TRBJ1-2; D call uncertain. The CDR3 has 14 amino acids. V dropped 0 bases and J dropped 9 bases, with 14 bases sitting between them. Per the germline V gene, CDR1 is MNHEY and CDR2 is SVGAGI.